The 18 T cell receptor beta chains in this list originate from one sample, sequenced in a study of identical twins. TCRdb independently ran MiXCR on the 5' RACE reads; one entry per CDR3 protein. The table shows 270,000 or so distinct CDR3 sequences, with about 8.5% occurring only once. This sample also appeared in a second study, on yellow fever vaccine responses in identical twins.

Sequencing was carried out using CD8+ T cells sorted from blood. The receptors come from a woman aged 18-29 years in good health.

This clonotype was seen repeatedly, ten times or more. This rearrangement joins TRBV6-8 to TRBJ2-3; TRBD2 aligns across 10 bases. Germline values: CDR1 MNHGY, CDR2 SAAAGT. The CDR3 extends over 17 amino acids. Losses at the gene ends were 0 bases for V and 1 base for J; bases not matched to a gene: 4. CDR3 residues: CASSYSPLAGCTDTQYF. For the CDR3, the DNA is TGTGCCAGCAGTTACTCCCCACTAGCGGGATGCACAGATACGCAGTATTTT.

In this sample, this clonotype turned up many times. The rearrangement joins TRBV27 to TRBJ2-7, with a possible D match to TRBD1 (6 bases). In germline, CDR1 is MNHEY, CDR2 SMNVEV (reference sequence). This CDR3 is 16 amino acids long. Deletions cut 0 bases from V and 0 bases from J, with 12 bases between. The CDR3, as DNA: TGTGCCAGCAGTTTATCCGCAGGGGAAAGCTCCTACGAGCAGTACTTC. Encoded protein: CASSLSAGESSYEQYF.

This clonotype was counted a few times. V usage is TRBV11-2 and J usage is TRBJ2-2, with 9 positions matching TRBD1. Per the germline V gene, CDR1 is SGHAT and CDR2 is FQNNGV. J was trimmed by 5 bases and V by 1 base; bases with no gene match: 8. CDR3 length equals 17 residues. As DNA, the CDR3 is TGTGCCAGCAGCTTAGTTGTAACAGGGGGCTTTACCGGGGAGCTGTTTTTT. Protein sequence: CASSLVVTGGFTGELFF.

In its sample, this clonotype was seen a few times. This chain links TRBV29-1 with TRBJ2-7; D is perhaps TRBD1 (6 bases). The CDR3 contains 11 residues. Trimming pared 5 bases from V and 3 bases from J, leaving 8 bases between. The germline V gene has CDR1 SQVTM and CDR2 ANQGSEA. CDR3: CSVTGYYEQYF. DNA for the CDR3: TGCAGCGTTACAGGGTACTACGAGCAGTACTTC.

A few counts support this clonotype. V gene TRBV6-5 combines with J gene TRBJ2-5; possible D gene TRBD2, 6 bases. In germline, CDR1 is MNHEY, CDR2 SVGAGI. This CDR3 region has 11 residues. V gave up 2 bases and J gave up 9 bases, with 7 bases separating them. CDR3 sequence reads: CASSYGGAQYF. The CDR3 DNA reads TGTGCCAGCAGTTACGGCGGGGCCCAGTACTTC.

The genes are TRBV4-3 and TRBJ2-2; maybe TRBD1 (6 bases). Germline V gene sequence: CDR1 LGHNA, CDR2 YSLEER. This CDR3 region has 17 residues. Trimming left V 3 bases short and J 7 bases short, with 21 bases between. The CDR3 region is CASSHSPDRPYGGELFF. In nucleotides, the CDR3 is TGCGCCAGCAGCCATAGCCCGGACAGACCTTATGGCGGGGAGCTGTTTTTT.

Only a few counts were recorded for this clonotype. V usage is TRBV29-1 and J usage is TRBJ2-7; D is possibly TRBD1 or TRBD2 (6 bases each). The CDR3 loop spans 13 amino acids. V dropped 7 bases and J dropped 2 bases, with 15 bases sitting between them. CDR1 is SQVTM, CDR2 ANQGSEA, per germline. Written as DNA, the CDR3 is TGCAGCGGGCCTGGTAGGGGGGCCTACGAGCAGTACTTC. It encodes CSGPGRGAYEQYF.

The rearrangement uses TRBV27 and TRBJ2-1; D ambiguous. CDR3 length: 12 amino acids. V was cut by 8 bases and J by 6 bases, with 11 bases left in between. Germline V gene sequence: CDR1 MNHEY, CDR2 SMNVEV (reference sequence). The CDR3 here is CASLTRGNEQFF. The CDR3 DNA follows: TGTGCCAGCTTGACTCGAGGCAATGAGCAGTTCTTC.

This clonotype showed up many times. The chain has TRBV6-2 or TRBV6-3 and TRBJ2-1, with D maybe TRBD2 (6 bases). Germline CDR1 is MNHEY and CDR2 is SVGEGT. CDR3 length equals 13 residues. V was pared by 4 bases and J by 9 bases, with 13 bases between. The CDR3 DNA reads as TGTGCCAGCAGTTCTGGACTATGGTCTGAGCAGTTCTTC. The encoded protein is CASSSGLWSEQFF.

This clonotype was counted many times. The V and J genes are TRBV28 and TRBJ2-1; D is perhaps TRBD2 (5 bases). There are 13 residues in the CDR3. Trimming took off 3 bases at V and 4 bases at J, with 7 bases between the two ends. Germline V gene sequence: CDR1 MDHEN, CDR2 SYDVKM. The CDR3 spells CASSFREYNEQFF. Written as DNA, the CDR3 is TGTGCCAGCAGTTTTCGGGAATACAATGAGCAGTTCTTC. The whole variable domain, filled in from reference TRBV28 and TRBJ2-1, reads DVKVTQSSRYLVKRTGEKVFLECVQDMDHENMFWYRQDPGLGLRLIYFSYDVKMKEKGDIPEGYSVSREKKERFSLILESASTNQTSMYLCASSFREYNEQFFGPGTRLTVL.

In its sample, this clonotype was seen a few times. This chain uses TRBV18 with TRBJ2-1; D is uncertain. Deletions cut 0 bases from V and 7 bases from J, with 4 bases between. This CDR3 has 12 amino acids. Germline V gene data show CDR1 as KGHSH and CDR2 as LQKENI. In DNA, the CDR3 is TGTGCCAGCTCACCACCAGAGAATGAGCAGTTCTTC. Its protein is CASSPPENEQFF.

This chain uses TRBV7-2 with TRBJ1-5; D unresolved. CDR1 is SGHTA, CDR2 FQGNSA, per germline. The CDR3 extends over 15 amino acids. V was cut by 5 bases and J by 5 bases, with 16 bases left in between. CDR3 nucleotides: TGTGCCAGCAGCGCCCGAAGGGAAGAGGATCAGCCCCAGCATTTT. Translation gives CASSARREEDQPQHF.

This chain uses TRBV27 with TRBJ2-7; D perhaps matches TRBD2 (7 bases). Germline-derived CDR1 and CDR2 are MNHEY and SMNVEV (reference sequence). V was trimmed by 3 bases and J by 7 bases, leaving 16 bases between them. The CDR3 sequence is 14 residues long. The CDR3 loop reads CASSLFNREGEQYF. CDR3 in DNA: TGTGCCAGCAGTTTGTTTAACAGGGAGGGGGAGCAGTACTTC.

The V call is TRBV12-3 or TRBV12-4, the J call TRBJ2-1; D gene ambiguous. V shed 4 bases and J shed 5 bases, with 12 bases lying between them. This CDR3 contains 14 residues. CDR3 residues: CASSYNLRDNEQFF. The CDR3 nucleotides read TGTGCCAGCAGTTATAACCTCCGGGACAATGAGCAGTTCTTC.

This clonotype was seen a few times. This chain joins TRBV3-1 and TRBJ2-1, with D tentatively TRBD1 or TRBD2 (5 bases each). CDR3 size: 15 residues. Trimming pared 0 bases from V and 6 bases from J, leaving 12 bases between. Germline V CDR1 and CDR2: LGHDT, YNNKEL (reference sequence). The CDR3 loop reads CASSQDGDASNEQFF. The CDR3 DNA sequence: TGTGCCAGCAGCCAAGACGGGGACGCCTCCAATGAGCAGTTCTTC.

This clonotype has ten or more counts. This rearrangement joins TRBV20-1 to TRBJ1-2; D not resolved. The CDR3 totals 13 residues. Between the trimmed V and J ends, which lost 2 bases and 4 bases, there was a span of 11 bases. Germline V gives CDR1 DFQATT, CDR2 SNEGSKA (reference sequence). CDR3 protein: CSARYFDPYGYTF. DNA for the CDR3: TGCAGTGCTAGATACTTCGACCCCTATGGCTACACCTTC.

This clonotype was recorded at least ten times. The chain recombines TRBV20-1 with TRBJ1-1; D perhaps matches TRBD1 (6 bases). V was trimmed by 4 bases and J by 6 bases, leaving 12 bases between them. The CDR3 has 12 amino acids. The germline V gene has CDR1 DFQATT and CDR2 SNEGSKA (reference sequence). The DNA of the CDR3 is TGCAGTGCTAAACGTTACAGGGCTGAAGCTTTCTTT. It specifies CSAKRYRAEAFF.

The chain couples TRBV4-1 to TRBJ2-1; D unresolved. The V end lost 0 bases, the J end lost 8 bases, and 8 bases lay between the germline ends. Germline CDR1 is MGHRA and CDR2 is YSYEKL. This CDR3 is built from 13 residues. DNA for the CDR3: TGCGCCAGCAGCCAAGATAAACTACATGAGCAGTTCTTC. Its protein product is CASSQDKLHEQFF.